The entry below gives a single TCR beta chain sequence along with its context. Antigen unknown. The source of the sample is a study of T cell responses to AZD1222 COVID-19 vaccine. Germline V CDR1 and CDR2: GTSNPN, SVGIG (reference sequence). CDR3 length: 14 residues. The V gene lost 0 bases and the J gene lost 4 bases, with 12 bases spanning the gap. Using immunoSEQ multiplex PCR, the repertoire was profiled, and TCRdb retains in-frame clones only, with some absent. The profile shows around 170,000 clones, around 90% of them singletons. Pooled together were second doses at about 4 or about 12 weeks. Points from the study as a whole: Recipients of AZD1222 seropositive at baseline numbered only five or six. Recipients of two AZD1222 doses showed rising Spike-specific TCR breadth and depth. White British donors predominated, females outnumbered males, and clonal diversity was possibly underestimated.

The clonotype comes from an adult who received the AZD1222 COVID-19 vaccine. V is TRBV30 and J is TRBJ1-2; a weak D match, TRBD1 (5 bases). The material sequenced was peripheral blood, taken 28 days after the second AZD1222 dose. The CDR3 protein is CAWSVLNRSYGYTF. CDR3 nucleotides: TGTGCCTGGAGTGTACTTAACAGGTCCTATGGCTACACCTTC.